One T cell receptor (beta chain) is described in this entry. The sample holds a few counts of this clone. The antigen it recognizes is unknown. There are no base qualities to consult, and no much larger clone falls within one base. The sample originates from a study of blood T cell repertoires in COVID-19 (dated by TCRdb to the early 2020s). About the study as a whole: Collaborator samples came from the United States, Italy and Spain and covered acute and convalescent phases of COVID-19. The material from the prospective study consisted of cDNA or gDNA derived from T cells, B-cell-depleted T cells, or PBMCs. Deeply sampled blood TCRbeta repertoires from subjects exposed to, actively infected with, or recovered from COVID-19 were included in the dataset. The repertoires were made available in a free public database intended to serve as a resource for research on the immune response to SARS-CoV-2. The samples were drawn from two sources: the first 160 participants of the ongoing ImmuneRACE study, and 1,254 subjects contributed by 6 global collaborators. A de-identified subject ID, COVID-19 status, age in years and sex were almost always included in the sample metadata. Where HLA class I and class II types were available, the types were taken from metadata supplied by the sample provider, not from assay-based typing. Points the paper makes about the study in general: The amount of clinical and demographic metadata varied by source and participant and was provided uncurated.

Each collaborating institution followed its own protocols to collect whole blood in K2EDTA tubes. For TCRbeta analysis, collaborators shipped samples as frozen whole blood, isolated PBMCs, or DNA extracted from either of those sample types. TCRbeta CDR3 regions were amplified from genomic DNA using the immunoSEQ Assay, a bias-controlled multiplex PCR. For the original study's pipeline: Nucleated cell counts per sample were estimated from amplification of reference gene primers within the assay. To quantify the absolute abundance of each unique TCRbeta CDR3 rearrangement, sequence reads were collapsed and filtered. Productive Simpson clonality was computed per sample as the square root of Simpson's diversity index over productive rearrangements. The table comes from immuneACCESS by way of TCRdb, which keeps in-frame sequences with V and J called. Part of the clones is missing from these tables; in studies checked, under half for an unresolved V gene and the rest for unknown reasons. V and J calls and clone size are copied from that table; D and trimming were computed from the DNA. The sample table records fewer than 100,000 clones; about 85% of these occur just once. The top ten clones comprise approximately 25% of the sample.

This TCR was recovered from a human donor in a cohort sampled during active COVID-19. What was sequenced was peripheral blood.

The sequenced DNA: TGTGCCAGTAGTAGCGGAGAGGGCGGAAACTATGGCTACACCTTC. This codes for CASSSGEGGNYGYTF. The V and J segments used are TRBV19 and TRBJ1-2; the D gene cannot be resolved reliably. Its CDR3 holds 15 amino acids, cysteine through phenylalanine. The DNA shown is the 45-base CDR3, in frame from base 1. CDR1 and CDR2 are drawn from the germline V gene (reference sequence): LNHDA, SQIVND. At the junction V is shortened by 4 bases and J by 2 bases, with 14 bases in between.